What follows describes a single T cell receptor (beta chain). Its target is unknown. Germline CDR1 is SNHLY and CDR2 is FYNNEI. The germline V and J ends were trimmed by 1 base and 9 bases, with 13 bases remaining between them. The CDR3 spans 14 residues. This sample was taken from a study of cytomegalovirus exposure and HLA in healthy donors. Study-level points and caveats: CMV antigen specificity of a few CMV-associated chains was confirmed in vitro. Cytomegalovirus-associated status was assigned to 150 to 200 TCR beta chains.

PCR primers comprised 60 Vbeta and 13 Jbeta primers. The repertoire was sequenced with immunoSEQ multiplex PCR; TCRdb's copy has only in-frame clones and lacks some. The sample comprises 100,000 to 150,000 clones, around 74% of which are singletons, and about 4.4% rests with the top ten. Sequencing was performed on PBMCs. The chain carries TRBV2 and TRBJ1-5; D remains unclear. The TCR comes from a woman aged 45-60 years in good health and CMV-seropositive. The CDR3 region is CASSEGLTIGPQHF. CDR3 DNA sequence: TGTGCCAGCAGTGAAGGACTGACCATCGGGCCCCAGCATTTT.